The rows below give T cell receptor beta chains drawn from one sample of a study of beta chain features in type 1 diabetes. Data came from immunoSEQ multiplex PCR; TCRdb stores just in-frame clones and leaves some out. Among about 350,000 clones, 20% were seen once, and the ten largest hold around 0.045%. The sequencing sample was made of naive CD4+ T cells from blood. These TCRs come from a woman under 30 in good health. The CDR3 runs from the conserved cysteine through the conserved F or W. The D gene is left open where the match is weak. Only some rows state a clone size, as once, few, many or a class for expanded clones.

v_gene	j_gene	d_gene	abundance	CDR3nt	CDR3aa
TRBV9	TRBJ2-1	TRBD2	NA	TGTGCCAGCAGCGTAGTGCGGGGGGGGTACAATGAGCAGTTCTTC	CASSVVRGGYNEQFF
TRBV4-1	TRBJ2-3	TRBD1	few	TGCGCCAGCAGCCAAGAAGCAGGGGGCTACCGCACAGATACGCAGTATTTT	CASSQEAGGYRTDTQYF
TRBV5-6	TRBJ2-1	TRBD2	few	TGTGCCAGCAGCTTGGGCGGGAGACGTGAGCAGTTCTTC	CASSLGGRREQFF
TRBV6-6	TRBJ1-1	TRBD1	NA	TGTGCCAGCAGTTACTCGAGGGACAGGGTTACTGAAGCTTTCTTT	CASSYSRDRVTEAFF
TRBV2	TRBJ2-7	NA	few	TGTGCCAGCAAGTATCACGGGTCGGAAGAGCAGTACTTC	CASKYHGSEEQYF
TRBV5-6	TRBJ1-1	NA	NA	TGTGCCAGCAGCTTGCGAGGCTCTGAAGCTTTCTTT	CASSLRGSEAFF
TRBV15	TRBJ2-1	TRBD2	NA	TGTGCCACCAGCAATACCGGGACTAGCGTGGACAATGAGCAGTTCTTC	CATSNTGTSVDNEQFF
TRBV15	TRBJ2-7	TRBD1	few	TGTGCCACCAGCAGAGACCCGACAGGGGGCTACGAGCAGTACTTC	CATSRDPTGGYEQYF
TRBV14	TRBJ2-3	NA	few	TGTGCCAGCAGCCCGCTAGCGGATACGCAGTATTTT	CASSPLADTQYF
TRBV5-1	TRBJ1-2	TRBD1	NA	TGCGCCAGCAGCTTGGAGACAGGGTTTGGCTACACCTTC	CASSLETGFGYTF
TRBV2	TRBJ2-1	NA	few	TGTGCCAGCAGTATCCGGGTCCCGAGCTCCTACAATGAGCAGTTCTTC	CASSIRVPSSYNEQFF
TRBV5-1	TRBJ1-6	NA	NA	TGCGCCAGCAGCTTGGAGAGAGGGCGTAGTTCACCCCTCCACTTT	CASSLERGRSSPLHF
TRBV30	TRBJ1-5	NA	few	TGTGCCTGGTCCCAGGGCGGAAGCAATCAGCCCCAGCATTTT	CAWSQGGSNQPQHF
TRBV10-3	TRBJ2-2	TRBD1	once	TGTGCCATCAGAGAGGCCGGGACAGGGTCCACCGGGGAGCTGTTTTTT	CAIREAGTGSTGELFF
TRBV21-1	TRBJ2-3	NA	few	TGTGCCAGCAGCCCCCAGGTAGCGGCTAATACGCAGTATTTT	CASSPQVAANTQYF
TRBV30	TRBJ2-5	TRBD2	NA	TGTGCCTGGAGCGTAAAACTAGCGGGGAGCGGAGAGACCCAGTACTTC	CAWSVKLAGSGETQYF
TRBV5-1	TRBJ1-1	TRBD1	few	TGCGCCAGCAGTGGACAGGGAACGAACACTGAAGCTTTCTTT	CASSGQGTNTEAFF
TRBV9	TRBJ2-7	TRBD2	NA	TGTGCCAGCAGCCCTTCGACTAGCGGGGCCTCCTACGAGCAGTACTTC	CASSPSTSGASYEQYF